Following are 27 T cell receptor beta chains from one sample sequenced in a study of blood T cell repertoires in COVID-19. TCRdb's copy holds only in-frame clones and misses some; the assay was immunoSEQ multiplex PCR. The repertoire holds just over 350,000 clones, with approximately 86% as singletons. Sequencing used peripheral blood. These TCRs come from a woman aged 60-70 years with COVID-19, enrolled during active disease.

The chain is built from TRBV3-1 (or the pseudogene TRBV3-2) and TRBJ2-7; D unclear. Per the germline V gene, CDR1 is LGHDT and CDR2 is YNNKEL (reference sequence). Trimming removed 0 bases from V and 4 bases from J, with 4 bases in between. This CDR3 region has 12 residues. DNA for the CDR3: TGTGCCAGCAGCCAAGATCGGTACGAGCAGTACTTC. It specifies CASSQDRYEQYF.

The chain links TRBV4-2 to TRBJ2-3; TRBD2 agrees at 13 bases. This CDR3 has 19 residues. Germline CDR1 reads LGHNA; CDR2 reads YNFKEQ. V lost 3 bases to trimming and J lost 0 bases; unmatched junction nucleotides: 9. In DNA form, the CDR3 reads TGTGCCAGCAGCCAGCCGGGACTAGCGGGGCCGCTTAGCACAGATACGCAGTATTTT. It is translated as CASSQPGLAGPLSTDTQYF.

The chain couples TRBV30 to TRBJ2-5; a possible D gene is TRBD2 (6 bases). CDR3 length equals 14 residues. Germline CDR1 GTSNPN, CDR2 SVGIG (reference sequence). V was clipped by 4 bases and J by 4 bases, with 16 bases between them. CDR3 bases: TGTGCCTGGAATCCCTGGGGGGAGGTAGAGACCCAGTACTTC. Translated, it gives CAWNPWGEVETQYF.

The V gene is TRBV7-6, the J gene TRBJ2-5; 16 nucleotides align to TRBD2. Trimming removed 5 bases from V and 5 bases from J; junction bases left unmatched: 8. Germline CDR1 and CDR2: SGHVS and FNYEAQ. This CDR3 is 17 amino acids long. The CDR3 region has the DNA TGTGCCAGCAGCCCGGGACTAGCGGGGGGGCCATGGGAGACCCAGTACTTC. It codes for CASSPGLAGGPWETQYF.

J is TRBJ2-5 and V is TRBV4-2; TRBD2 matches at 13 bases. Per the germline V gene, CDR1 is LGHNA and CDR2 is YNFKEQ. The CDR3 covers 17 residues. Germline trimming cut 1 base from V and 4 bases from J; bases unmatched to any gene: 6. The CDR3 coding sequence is TGTGCCAGCAGCCAAGGGACTAGCGGGGGCCTCGGAGAGACCCAGTACTTC. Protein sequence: CASSQGTSGGLGETQYF.

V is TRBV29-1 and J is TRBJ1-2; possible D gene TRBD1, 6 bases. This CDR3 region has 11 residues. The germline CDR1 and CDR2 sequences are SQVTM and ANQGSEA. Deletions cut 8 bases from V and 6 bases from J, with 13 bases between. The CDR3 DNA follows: TGCAGCCCCGGAGGGGGGGATGGCTACACCTTC. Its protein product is CSPGGGDGYTF.

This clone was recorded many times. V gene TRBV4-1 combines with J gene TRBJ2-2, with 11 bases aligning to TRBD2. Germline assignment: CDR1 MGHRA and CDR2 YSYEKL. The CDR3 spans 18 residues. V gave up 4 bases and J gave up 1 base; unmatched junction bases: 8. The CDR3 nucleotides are TGCGCCAGCAGCCCCCAGGGGGGACTAGCGGTGAACACCGGGGAGCTGTTTTTT. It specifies CASSPQGGLAVNTGELFF.

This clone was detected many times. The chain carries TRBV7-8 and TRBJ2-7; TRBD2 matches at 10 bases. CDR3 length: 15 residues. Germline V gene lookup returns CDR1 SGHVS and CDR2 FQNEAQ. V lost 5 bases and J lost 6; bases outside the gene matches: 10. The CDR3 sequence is CASSPGLARVVEQYF. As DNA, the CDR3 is TGTGCCAGCAGCCCGGGACTAGCGCGGGTGGTCGAGCAGTACTTC.

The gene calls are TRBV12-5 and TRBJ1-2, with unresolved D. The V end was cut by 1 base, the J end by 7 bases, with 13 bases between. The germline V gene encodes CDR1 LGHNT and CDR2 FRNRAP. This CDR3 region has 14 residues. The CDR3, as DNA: TGTGCTAGTGGTTTGGCATACGTATCGAGTGGCTACACCTTC. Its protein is CASGLAYVSSGYTF.

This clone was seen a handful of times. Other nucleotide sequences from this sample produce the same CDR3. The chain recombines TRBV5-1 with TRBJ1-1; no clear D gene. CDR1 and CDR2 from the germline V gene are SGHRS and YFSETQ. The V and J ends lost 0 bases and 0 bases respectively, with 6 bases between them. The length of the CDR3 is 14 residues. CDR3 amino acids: CASSLDGLNTEAFF. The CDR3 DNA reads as TGCGCCAGCAGCTTGGACGGTTTGAACACTGAAGCTTTCTTT.

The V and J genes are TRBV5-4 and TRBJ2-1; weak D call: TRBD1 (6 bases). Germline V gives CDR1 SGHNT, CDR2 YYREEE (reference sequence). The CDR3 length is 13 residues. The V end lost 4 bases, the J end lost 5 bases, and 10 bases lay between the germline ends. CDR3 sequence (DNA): TGTGCCAGCAGCCCGGACAGCGACAATGAGCAGTTCTTC. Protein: CASSPDSDNEQFF.

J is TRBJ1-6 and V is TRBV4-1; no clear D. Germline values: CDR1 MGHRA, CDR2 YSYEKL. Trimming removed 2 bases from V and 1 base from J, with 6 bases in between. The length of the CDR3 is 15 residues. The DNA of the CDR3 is TGCGCCAGCAGCCAACAAGAGTCCTATAATTCACCCCTCCACTTT. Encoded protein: CASSQQESYNSPLHF.

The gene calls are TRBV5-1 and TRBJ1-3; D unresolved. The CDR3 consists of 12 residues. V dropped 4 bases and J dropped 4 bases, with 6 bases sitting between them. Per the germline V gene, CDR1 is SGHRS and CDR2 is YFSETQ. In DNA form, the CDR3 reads TGCGCCAGCAGCCTTCCCGGAAACACCATATATTTT. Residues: CASSLPGNTIYF. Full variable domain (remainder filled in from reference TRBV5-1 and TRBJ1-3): KAGVTQTPRYLIKTRGQQVTLSCSPISGHRSVSWYQQTPGQGLQFLFEYFSETQRNKGNFPGRFSGRQFSNSRSEMNVSTLELGDSALYLCASSLPGNTIYFGEGSWLTVV.

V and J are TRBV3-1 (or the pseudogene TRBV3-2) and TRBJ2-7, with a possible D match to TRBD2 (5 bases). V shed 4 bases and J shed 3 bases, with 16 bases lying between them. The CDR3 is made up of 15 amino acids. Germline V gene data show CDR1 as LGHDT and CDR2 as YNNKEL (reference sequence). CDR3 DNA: TGTGCCAGCAGCCCCGCTCACGTCGGAGGCTACGAGCAGTACTTC. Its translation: CASSPAHVGGYEQYF.

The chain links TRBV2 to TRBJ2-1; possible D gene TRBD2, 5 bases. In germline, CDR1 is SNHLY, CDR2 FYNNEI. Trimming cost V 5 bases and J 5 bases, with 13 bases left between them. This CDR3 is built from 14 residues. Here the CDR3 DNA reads TGTGCCAGCAGTACTAACGCCGGGAACAATGAGCAGTTCTTC. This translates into CASSTNAGNNEQFF.

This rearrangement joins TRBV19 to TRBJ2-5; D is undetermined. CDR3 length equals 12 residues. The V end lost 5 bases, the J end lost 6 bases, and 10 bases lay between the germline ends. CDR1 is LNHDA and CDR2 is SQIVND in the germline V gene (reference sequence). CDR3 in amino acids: CASSGRAKTQYF. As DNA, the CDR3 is TGTGCCAGTAGTGGTCGAGCAAAGACCCAGTACTTC. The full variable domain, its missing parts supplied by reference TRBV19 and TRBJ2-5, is DGGITQSPKYLFRKEGQNVTLSCEQNLNHDAMYWYRQDPGQGLRLIYYSQIVNDFQKGDIAEGYSVSREKKESFPLTVTSAQKNPTAFYLCASSGRAKTQYFGPGTRLLVL.

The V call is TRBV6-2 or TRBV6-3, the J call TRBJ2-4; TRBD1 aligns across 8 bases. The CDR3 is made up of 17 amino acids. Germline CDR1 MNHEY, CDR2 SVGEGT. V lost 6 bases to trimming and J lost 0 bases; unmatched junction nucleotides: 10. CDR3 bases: TGTGCCAGCAGCCCTTCAACAGGGGGGCTAGCCAAAAACATTCAGTACTTC. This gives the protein CASSPSTGGLAKNIQYF.

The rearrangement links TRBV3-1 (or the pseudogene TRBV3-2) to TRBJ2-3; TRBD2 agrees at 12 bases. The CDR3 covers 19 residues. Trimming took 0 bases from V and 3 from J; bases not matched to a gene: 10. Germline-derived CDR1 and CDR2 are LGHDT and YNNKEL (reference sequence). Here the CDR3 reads CASSQDLLLAGGPTDTQYF. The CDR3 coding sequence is TGTGCCAGCAGCCAAGACCTCCTTCTAGCGGGGGGGCCAACAGATACGCAGTATTTT.

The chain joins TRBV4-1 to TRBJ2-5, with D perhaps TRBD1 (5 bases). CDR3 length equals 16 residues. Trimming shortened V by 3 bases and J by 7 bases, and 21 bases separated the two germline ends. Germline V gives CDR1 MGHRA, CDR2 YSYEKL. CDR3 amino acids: CASSHLGQVRPGTQYF. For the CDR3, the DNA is TGCGCCAGCAGCCACCTGGGGCAGGTCCGTCCAGGGACCCAGTACTTC.

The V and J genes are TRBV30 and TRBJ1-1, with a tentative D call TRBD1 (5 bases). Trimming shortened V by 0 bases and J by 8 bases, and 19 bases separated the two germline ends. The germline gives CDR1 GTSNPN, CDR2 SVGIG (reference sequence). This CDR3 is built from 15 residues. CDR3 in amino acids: CAWSVVKVRGEEAFF. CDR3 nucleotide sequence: TGTGCCTGGAGTGTAGTTAAAGTCCGGGGGGAAGAAGCTTTCTTT.

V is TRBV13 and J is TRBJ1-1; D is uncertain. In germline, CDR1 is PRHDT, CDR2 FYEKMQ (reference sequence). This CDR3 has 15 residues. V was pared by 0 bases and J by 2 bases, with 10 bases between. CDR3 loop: CASSLGLSGNTEAFF. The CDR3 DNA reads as TGTGCCAGCAGCTTAGGCCTATCGGGTAACACTGAAGCTTTCTTT.

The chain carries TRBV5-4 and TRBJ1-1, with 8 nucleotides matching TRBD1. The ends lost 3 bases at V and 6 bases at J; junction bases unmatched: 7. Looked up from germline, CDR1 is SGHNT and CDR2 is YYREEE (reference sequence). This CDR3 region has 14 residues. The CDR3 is CASSSQGGNPEAFF. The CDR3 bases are TGTGCCAGCAGCTCACAGGGGGGGAATCCTGAAGCTTTCTTT.

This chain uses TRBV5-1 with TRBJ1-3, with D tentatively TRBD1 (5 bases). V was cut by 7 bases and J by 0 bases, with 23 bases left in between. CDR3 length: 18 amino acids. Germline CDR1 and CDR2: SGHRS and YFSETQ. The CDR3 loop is CASSVQTRGVLSGNTIYF. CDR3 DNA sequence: TGCGCCAGCTCGGTACAAACCCGGGGGGTTCTCTCTGGAAACACCATATATTTT.

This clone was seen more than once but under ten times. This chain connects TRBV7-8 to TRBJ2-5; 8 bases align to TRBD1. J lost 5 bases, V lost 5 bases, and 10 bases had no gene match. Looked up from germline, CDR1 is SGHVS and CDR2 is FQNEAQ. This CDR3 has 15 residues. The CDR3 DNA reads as TGTGCCAGCAGCCAAATGACAGGGGAATCGGAGACCCAGTACTTC. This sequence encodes CASSQMTGESETQYF.

CDR3 loop: CASSEGTGSVGKDEAFF. The CDR3 DNA reads TGTGCCAGCAGTGAAGGAACAGGGAGCGTTGGTAAGGATGAAGCTTTCTTT. The chain joins TRBV6-1 to TRBJ1-1; TRBD1 is a possible D gene (6 bases). CDR3 length: 17 amino acids. The V end was cut by 1 base, the J end by 7 bases, with 22 bases between. The germline CDR1 and CDR2 sequences are MNHNS and SASEGT.

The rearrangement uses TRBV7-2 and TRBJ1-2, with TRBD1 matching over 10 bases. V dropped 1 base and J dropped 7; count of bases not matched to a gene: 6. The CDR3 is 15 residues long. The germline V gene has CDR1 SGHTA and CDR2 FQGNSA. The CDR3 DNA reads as TGTGCCAGCAGCTTAGTTGGGACAGGGGCTTCTGGCTACACCTTC. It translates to CASSLVGTGASGYTF.

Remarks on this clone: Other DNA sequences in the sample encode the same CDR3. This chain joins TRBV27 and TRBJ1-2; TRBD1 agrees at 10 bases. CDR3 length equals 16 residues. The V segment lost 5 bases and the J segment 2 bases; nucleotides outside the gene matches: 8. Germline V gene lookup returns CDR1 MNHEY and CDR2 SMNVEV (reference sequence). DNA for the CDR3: TGTGCCAGCAGTGAAGGACCGGGACAGGGGAACTATGGCTACACCTTC. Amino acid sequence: CASSEGPGQGNYGYTF.